The sequence of this TCR beta chain was determined in a study of cytomegalovirus exposure and HLA in healthy donors. Study results and limitations: CMV serostatus alone was available as immune exposure information.

As for this clone: Its cognate antigen is unknown.

PCR employed 60 Vbeta and 13 Jbeta primers. Sequenced by immunoSEQ multiplex PCR; TCRdb stores in-frame clones only, minus some. The sample has approximately 280,000 clones; approximately 90% are singletons. The germline V and J ends were trimmed by 9 bases and 4 bases, with 15 bases remaining between them. The germline V gene encodes CDR1 SNHLY and CDR2 FYNNEI. This CDR3 is 13 amino acids long. The receptor was derived from a woman between 18 and 29 years old in good health and CMV-seronegative. V usage is TRBV2 and J usage is TRBJ1-2; TRBD1 might be the D (6 bases). Sequenced sample: PBMCs. The CDR3 DNA sequence: TGTGCCAGTAGGTGGACAGAGATCTATGGCTACACCTTC. This translates into CASRWTEIYGYTF.